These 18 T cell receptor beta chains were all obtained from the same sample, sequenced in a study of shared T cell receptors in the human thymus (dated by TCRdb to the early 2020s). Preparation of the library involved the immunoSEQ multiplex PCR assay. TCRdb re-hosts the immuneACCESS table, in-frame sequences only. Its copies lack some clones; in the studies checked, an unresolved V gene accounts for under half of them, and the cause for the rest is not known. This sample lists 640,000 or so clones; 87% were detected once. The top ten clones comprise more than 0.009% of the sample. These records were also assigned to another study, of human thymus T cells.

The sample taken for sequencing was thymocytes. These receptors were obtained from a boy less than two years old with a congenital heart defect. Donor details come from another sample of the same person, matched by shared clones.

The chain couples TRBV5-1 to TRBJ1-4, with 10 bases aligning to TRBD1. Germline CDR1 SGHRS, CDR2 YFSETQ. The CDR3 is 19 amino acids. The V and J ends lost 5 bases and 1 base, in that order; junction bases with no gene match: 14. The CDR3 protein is CASRLSASTGGKTNEKLFF. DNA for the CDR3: TGCGCCAGCAGATTATCCGCCTCGACAGGGGGCAAAACTAATGAAAAACTGTTTTTT. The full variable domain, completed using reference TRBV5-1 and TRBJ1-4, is KAGVTQTPRYLIKTRGQQVTLSCSPISGHRSVSWYQQTPGQGLQFLFEYFSETQRNKGNFPGRFSGRQFSNSRSEMNVSTLELGDSALYLCASRLSASTGGKTNEKLFFGSGTQLSVL.

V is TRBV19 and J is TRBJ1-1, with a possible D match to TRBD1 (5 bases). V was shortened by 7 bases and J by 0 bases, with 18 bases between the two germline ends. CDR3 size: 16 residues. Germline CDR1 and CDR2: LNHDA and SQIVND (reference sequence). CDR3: CASTVGRVGVNTEAFF. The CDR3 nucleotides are TGTGCCAGTACGGTAGGCAGGGTTGGGGTGAACACTGAAGCTTTCTTT.

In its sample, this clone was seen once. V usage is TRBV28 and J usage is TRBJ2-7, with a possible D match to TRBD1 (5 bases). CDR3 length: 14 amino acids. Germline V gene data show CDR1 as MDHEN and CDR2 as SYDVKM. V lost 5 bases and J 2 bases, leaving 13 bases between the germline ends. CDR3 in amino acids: CASSPSDSPYEQYF. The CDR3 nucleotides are TGTGCCAGCAGTCCGTCCGACAGTCCCTACGAGCAGTACTTC.

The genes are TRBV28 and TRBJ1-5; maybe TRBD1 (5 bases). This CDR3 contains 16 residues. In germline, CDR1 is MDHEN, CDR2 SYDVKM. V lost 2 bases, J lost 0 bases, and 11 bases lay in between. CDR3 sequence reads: CASSLPRQNSNQPQHF. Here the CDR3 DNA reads TGTGCCAGCAGTTTACCACGACAGAATAGCAATCAGCCCCAGCATTTT.

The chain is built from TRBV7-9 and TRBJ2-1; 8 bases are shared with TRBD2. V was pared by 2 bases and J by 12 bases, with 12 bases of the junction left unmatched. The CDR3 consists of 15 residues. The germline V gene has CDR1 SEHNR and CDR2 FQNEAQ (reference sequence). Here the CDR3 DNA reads TGTGCCAGCAGCTTACCGGGACTAGTAGTAAAAGGGCAGTTCTTC. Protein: CASSLPGLVVKGQFF. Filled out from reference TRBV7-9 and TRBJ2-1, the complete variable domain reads DTGVSQNPRHKITKRGQNVTFRCDPISEHNRLYWYRQTLGQGPEFLTYFQNEAQLEKSRLLSDRFSAERPKGSFSTLEIQRTEQGDSAMYLCASSLPGLVVKGQFFGPGTRLTVL.

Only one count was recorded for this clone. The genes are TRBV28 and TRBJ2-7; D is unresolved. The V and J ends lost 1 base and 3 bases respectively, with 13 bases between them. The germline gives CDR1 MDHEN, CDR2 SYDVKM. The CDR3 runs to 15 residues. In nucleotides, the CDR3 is TGTGCCAGCAGTTTATTGCCCCACGAGGTCTACGAGCAGTACTTC. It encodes CASSLLPHEVYEQYF.

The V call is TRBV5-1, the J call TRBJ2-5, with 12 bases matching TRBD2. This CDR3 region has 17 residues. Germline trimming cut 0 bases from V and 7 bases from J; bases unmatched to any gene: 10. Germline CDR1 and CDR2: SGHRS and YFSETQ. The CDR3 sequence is CASSLEASGGDPRTQYF. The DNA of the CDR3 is TGCGCCAGCAGCTTGGAGGCTAGCGGGGGGGACCCACGGACCCAGTACTTC.

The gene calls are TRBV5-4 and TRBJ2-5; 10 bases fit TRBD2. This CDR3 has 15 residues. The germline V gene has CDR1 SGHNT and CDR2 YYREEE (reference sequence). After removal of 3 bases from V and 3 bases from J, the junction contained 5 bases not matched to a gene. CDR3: CASSSQLAGEETQYF. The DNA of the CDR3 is TGTGCCAGCAGCTCCCAGCTAGCGGGAGAAGAGACCCAGTACTTC.

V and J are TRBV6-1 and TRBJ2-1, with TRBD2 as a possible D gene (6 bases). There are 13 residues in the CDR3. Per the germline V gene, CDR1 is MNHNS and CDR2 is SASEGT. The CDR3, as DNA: TGTGCTATTAGCGGCTCCTCCTACAATGAGCAGTTCTTC. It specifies CAISGSSYNEQFF.

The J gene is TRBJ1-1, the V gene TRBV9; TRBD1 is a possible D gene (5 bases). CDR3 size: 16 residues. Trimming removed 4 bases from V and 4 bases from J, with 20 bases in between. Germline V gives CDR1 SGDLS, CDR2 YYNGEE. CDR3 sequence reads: CASSYDGGGKRTEAFF. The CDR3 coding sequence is TGTGCCAGCAGCTACGACGGGGGAGGGAAGCGCACTGAAGCTTTCTTT.

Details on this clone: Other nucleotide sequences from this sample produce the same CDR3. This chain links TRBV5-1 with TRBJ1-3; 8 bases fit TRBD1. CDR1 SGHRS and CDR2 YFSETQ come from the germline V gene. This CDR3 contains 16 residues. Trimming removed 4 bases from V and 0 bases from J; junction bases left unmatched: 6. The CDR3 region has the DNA TGCGCCAGCAGCCCTGGACAGGGACCCTCTGGAAACACCATATATTTT. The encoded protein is CASSPGQGPSGNTIYF. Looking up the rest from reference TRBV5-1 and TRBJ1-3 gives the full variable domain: KAGVTQTPRYLIKTRGQQVTLSCSPISGHRSVSWYQQTPGQGLQFLFEYFSETQRNKGNFPGRFSGRQFSNSRSEMNVSTLELGDSALYLCASSPGQGPSGNTIYFGEGSWLTVV.

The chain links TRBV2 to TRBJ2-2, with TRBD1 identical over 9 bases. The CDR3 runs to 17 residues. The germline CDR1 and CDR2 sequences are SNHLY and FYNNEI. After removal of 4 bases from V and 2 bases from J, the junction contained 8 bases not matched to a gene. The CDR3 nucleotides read TGTGCCAGCAGTGTCCCTGGACAGGGGCTTAACACCGGGGAGCTGTTTTTT. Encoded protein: CASSVPGQGLNTGELFF.

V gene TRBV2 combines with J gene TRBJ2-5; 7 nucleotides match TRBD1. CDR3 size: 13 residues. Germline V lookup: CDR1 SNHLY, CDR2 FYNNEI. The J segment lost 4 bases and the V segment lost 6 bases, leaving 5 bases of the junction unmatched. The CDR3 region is CASSPGQIETQYF. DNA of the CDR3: TGTGCCAGCAGCCCGGGACAGATAGAGACCCAGTACTTC. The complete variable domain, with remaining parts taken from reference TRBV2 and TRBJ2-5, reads EPEVTQTPSHQVTQMGQEVILRCVPISNHLYFYWYRQILGQKVEFLVSFYNNEISEKSEIFDDQFSVERPDGSNFTLKIRSTKLEDSAMYFCASSPGQIETQYFGPGTRLLVL.

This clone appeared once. CDR3 amino acids: CASSQVDRDNEKLFF. The CDR3 DNA follows: TGCGCCAGCAGCCAAGTAGACAGGGATAATGAAAAACTGTTTTTT. The chain links TRBV4-1 to TRBJ1-4; 7 bases fit TRBD1. Germline lookup yields CDR1 MGHRA and CDR2 YSYEKL. V shed 1 base and J 4 bases; nucleotides not matched to a gene: 3. This CDR3 has 15 amino acids.

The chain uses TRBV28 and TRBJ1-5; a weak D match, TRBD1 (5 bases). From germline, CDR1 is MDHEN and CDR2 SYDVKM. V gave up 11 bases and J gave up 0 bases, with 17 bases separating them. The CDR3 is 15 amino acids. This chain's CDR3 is CAAFPHRYSNQPQHF. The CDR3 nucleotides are TGTGCCGCTTTTCCCCACAGGTATAGCAATCAGCCCCAGCATTTT. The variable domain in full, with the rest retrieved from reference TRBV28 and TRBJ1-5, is DVKVTQSSRYLVKRTGEKVFLECVQDMDHENMFWYRQDPGLGLRLIYFSYDVKMKEKGDIPEGYSVSREKKERFSLILESASTNQTSMYLCAAFPHRYSNQPQHFGDGTRLSIL.

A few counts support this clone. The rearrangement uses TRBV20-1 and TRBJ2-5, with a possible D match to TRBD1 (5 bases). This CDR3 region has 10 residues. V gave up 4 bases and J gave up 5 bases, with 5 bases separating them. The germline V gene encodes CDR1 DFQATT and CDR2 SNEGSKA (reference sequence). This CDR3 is CSAKGETQYF. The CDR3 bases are TGCAGTGCTAAGGGGGAGACCCAGTACTTC.

The CDR3 loop reads CASSYSTGGNSPLHF. In DNA, the CDR3 is TGTGCCAGCAGTTACTCGACAGGGGGCAATTCACCCCTCCACTTT. This chain links TRBV6-6 with TRBJ1-6; TRBD1 aligns across 10 bases. The CDR3 is made up of 15 amino acids. V lost 0 bases and J lost 7; bases outside the gene matches: 0. Germline CDR1 reads MNHNY; CDR2 reads SVGAGI (reference sequence).

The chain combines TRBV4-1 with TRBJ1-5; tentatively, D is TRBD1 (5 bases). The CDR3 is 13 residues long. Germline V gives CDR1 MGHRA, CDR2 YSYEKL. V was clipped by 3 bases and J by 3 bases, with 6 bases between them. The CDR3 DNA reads TGCGCCAGCAGCCAGGGGCTCAATCAGCCCCAGCATTTT. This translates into CASSQGLNQPQHF.